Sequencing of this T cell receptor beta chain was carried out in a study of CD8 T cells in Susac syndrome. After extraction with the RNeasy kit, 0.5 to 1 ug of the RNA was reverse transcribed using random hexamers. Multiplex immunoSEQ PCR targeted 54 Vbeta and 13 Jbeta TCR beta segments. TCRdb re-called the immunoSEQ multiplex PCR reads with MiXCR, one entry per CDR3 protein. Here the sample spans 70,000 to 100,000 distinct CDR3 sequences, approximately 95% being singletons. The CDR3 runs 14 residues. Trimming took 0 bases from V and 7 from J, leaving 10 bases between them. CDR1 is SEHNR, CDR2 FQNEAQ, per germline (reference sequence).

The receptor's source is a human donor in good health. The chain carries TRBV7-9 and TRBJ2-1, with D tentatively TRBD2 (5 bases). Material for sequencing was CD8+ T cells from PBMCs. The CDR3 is CASSLAASGNEQFF. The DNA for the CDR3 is TGTGCCAGCAGCTTAGCGGCCTCGGGGAATGAGCAGTTCTTC.